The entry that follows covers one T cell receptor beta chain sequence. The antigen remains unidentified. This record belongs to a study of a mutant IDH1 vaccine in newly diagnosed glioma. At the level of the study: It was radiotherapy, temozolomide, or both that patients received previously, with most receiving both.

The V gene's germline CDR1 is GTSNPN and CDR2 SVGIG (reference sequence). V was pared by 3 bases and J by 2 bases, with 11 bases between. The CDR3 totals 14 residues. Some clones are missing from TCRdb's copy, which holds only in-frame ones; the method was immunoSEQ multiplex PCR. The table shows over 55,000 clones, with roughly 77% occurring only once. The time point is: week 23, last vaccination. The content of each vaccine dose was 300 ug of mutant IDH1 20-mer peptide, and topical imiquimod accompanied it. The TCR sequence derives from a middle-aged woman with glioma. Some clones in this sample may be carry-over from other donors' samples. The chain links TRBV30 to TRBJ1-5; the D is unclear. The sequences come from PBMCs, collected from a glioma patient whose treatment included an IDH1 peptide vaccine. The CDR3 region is CAWRKKSGNQPQHF. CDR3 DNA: TGTGCCTGGAGGAAAAAATCGGGCAATCAGCCCCAGCATTTT.